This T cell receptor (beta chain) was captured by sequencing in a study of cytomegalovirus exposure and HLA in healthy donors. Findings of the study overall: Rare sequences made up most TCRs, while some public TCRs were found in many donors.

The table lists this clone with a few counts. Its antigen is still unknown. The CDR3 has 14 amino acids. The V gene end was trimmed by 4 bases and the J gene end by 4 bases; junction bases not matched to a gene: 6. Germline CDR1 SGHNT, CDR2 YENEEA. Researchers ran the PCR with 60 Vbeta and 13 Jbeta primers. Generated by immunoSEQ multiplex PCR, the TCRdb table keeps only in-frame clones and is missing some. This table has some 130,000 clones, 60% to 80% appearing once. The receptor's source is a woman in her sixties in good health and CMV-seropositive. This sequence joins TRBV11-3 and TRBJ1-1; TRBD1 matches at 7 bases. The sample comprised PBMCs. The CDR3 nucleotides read TGTGCCAGCAGCTCTCTGGACAGGCCCACTGAAGCTTTCTTT. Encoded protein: CASSSLDRPTEAFF. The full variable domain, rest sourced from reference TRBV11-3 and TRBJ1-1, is EAGVVQSPRYKIIEKKQPVAFWCNPISGHNTLYWYLQNLGQGPELLIRYENEEAVDDSQLPKDRFSAERLKGVDSTLKIQPAELGDSAVYLCASSSLDRPTEAFFGQGTRLTVV.